This T cell receptor (beta chain) was captured in a study of shared clonotypes between healthy human individuals. Libraries were prepared by immunoSEQ multiplex PCR; TCRdb keeps only in-frame clonotypes and omits some of them. The repertoire holds some 790,000 clones, with 72% as singletons. The CDR3 totals 17 residues. In germline, CDR1 is KGHSH, CDR2 LQKENI. Deletions cut 3 bases from V and 4 bases from J, with 19 bases between. This clonotype originated in a woman in her 30s in good health. Specimen: memory CD4+ T cells sorted from blood. The subset denotes: CD45RA-negative fraction. This chain connects TRBV18 to TRBJ1-3; weak D call: TRBD1 (6 bases). DNA of the CDR3: TGTGCCAGCTCACCCGCCCCACAGGGAGTGTCGGGAAACACCATATATTTT. As protein: CASSPAPQGVSGNTIYF.